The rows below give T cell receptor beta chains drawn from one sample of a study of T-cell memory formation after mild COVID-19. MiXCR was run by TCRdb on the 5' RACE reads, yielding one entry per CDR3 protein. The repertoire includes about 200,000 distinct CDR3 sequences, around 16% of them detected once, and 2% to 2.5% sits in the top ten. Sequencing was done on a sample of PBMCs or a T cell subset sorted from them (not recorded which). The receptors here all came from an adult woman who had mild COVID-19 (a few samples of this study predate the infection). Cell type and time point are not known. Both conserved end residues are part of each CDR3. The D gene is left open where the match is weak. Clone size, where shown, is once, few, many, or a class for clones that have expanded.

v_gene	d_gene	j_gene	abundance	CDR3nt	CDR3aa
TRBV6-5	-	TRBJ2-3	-	TGTGCCAGCAGTTACATGGGAATCAGCGCAGATACGCAGTATTTT	CASSYMGISADTQYF
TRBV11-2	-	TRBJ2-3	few	TGTGCCAGCAGCTCCCGGGACACCAACACAGATACGCAGTATTTT	CASSSRDTNTDTQYF
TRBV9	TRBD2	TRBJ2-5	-	TGTGCCAGCAGCCCGGGATTCGGTAGCGGGAAAGAGACCCAGTACTTC	CASSPGFGSGKETQYF
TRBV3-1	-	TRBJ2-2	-	TGTGCCAGCAGCCAAGGGGTGCAGGGTCGGACCGGGGAGCTGTTTTTT	CASSQGVQGRTGELFF
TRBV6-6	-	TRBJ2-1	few	TGTGCCAGCAGTTCAAGCCCTTTCAATGAGCAGTTCTTC	CASSSSPFNEQFF
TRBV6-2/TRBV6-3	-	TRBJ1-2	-	TGTGCCAGCAGTTCAATTGGCTATGGCTACACCTTC	CASSSIGYGYTF
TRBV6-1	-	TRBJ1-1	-	TGTGCCAGCAGTGAAGGGCACGTGAACACTGAAGCTTTCTTT	CASSEGHVNTEAFF
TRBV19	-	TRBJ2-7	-	TGTGCCAGTAGTATTGGACAAGCCTACGAGCAGTACTTC	CASSIGQAYEQYF
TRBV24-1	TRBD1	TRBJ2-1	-	TGTGCCACCAGTTCTCCGGGACAGGGGGCGAATGAGCAGTTCTTC	CATSSPGQGANEQFF
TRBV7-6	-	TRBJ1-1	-	TGTGCCAGCAGCTCTATATACACTGAAGCTTTCTTT	CASSSIYTEAFF
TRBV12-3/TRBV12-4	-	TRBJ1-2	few	TGTGCCAGCACAAATCGACGGGGAAACTATGGCTACACCTTC	CASTNRRGNYGYTF
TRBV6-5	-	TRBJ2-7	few	TGTGCCAGCAGCCAAGCCCCGGGGGAGACCTACGAGCAGTACTTC	CASSQAPGETYEQYF
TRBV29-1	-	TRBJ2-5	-	TGCAGCGTTGAAAAACAGATGCAAGAGACCCAGTACTTC	CSVEKQMQETQYF
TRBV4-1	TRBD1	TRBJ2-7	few	TGCGCCAGCAGCCAAGATGACAGGGGTTTCGGCGAGCAGTACTTC	CASSQDDRGFGEQYF
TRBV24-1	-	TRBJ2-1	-	TGTGCCACCTCCCCCGAGGTAGGGGAGCAGTTCTTC	CATSPEVGEQFF
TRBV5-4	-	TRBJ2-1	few	TGTGCCAGCAGCTTGCCAGCCTCCTACAATGAGCAGTTCTTC	CASSLPASYNEQFF
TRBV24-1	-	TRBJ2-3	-	TGTGCCACCAACCCGGGGAGGGGGGGCACAGATACGCAGTATTTT	CATNPGRGGTDTQYF
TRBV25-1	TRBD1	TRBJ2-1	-	TGTGCCAGCACCTGGGACAGTGCGAGGGGCTATGAGCAGTTCTTC	CASTWDSARGYEQFF
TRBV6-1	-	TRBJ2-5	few	TGTGCCAGCACCTGGAGCTCAGAGACCCAGTACTTC	CASTWSSETQYF
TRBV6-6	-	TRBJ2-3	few	TGTGCCAGCTTAGAGAGGGGGGGCCGCACAGATACGCAGTATTTT	CASLERGGRTDTQYF
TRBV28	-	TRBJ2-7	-	TGTGCCAGCAGTTTCACAGGGTCAAGGTCCTACGAGCAGTACTTC	CASSFTGSRSYEQYF
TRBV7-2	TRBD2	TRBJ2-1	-	TGTGCCAGCAGCCTGCAGCCCGGGACGGGAGGCGAGCAGTTCTTC	CASSLQPGTGGEQFF